The 8 T cell receptor beta chains listed next were all sequenced from one sample in a study of blood T cells in healthy people across ages. It was with a sample-barcoded 5' primer and a J-beta primer mix that a second PCR of roughly 7 to 12 cycles was run. TCRdb called the 5' RACE reads again in MiXCR, with one record for every CDR3 protein. The sample has around 1.5 million distinct CDR3 sequences; about 31% are singletons. The sequenced sample consisted of blood. The receptor source for this set is a young woman in good health.

The chain employs TRBV6-6 and TRBJ2-5; 7 positions agree with TRBD1. The CDR3 totals 14 residues. Trimming at V came to 8 bases and at J to 0 bases, leaving 6 bases not matched to a gene. Germline loops: CDR1 MNHNY, CDR2 SVGAGI (reference sequence). The CDR3 reads CASQGVQYQETQYF. The CDR3 nucleotides read TGTGCCAGCCAGGGGGTGCAGTACCAAGAGACCCAGTACTTC.

J is TRBJ2-1 and V is TRBV7-9; TRBD2 aligns across 8 bases. From germline, CDR1 is SEHNR and CDR2 FQNEAQ (reference sequence). V was pared by 1 base and J by 8 bases, with 7 bases of the junction left unmatched. The CDR3 is made up of 15 amino acids. The CDR3 DNA is TGTGCCAGCAGCTTAGTAGCGGGGAGTTTCGATGAGCAGTTCTTC. It yields the protein CASSLVAGSFDEQFF.

In this sample, this clonotype turned up a few times. The rearrangement links TRBV9 to TRBJ2-1; 9 nucleotides align to TRBD2. CDR3 length: 16 residues. Germline assignment: CDR1 SGDLS and CDR2 YYNGEE. J was trimmed by 0 bases and V by 3 bases; bases with no gene match: 4. In DNA, the CDR3 is TGTGCCAGCAGCGGACATAGCGGGAGCTCCTACAATGAGCAGTTCTTC. It translates to CASSGHSGSSYNEQFF.

Of note for this clonotype: It may be a read error: a sequence one base away is much more abundant. This chain links TRBV6-6 with TRBJ2-5; 7 bases are a match to TRBD1. Germline V gene sequence: CDR1 MNHNY, CDR2 SVGAGI (reference sequence). This CDR3 spans 15 amino acids. CDR3 sequence reads: CASSSQRTGQETQNF. CDR3 DNA: TGTGCCAGCAGTTCCCAACGGACAGGACAAGAGACCCAGAACTTC.

The chain is built from TRBV30 and TRBJ2-5; no clear D. Trimming cost V 0 bases and J 5 bases, with 7 bases left between them. This CDR3 contains 12 residues. The germline gives CDR1 GTSNPN, CDR2 SVGIG (reference sequence). CDR3 loop: CAWSVTQETQYF. For the CDR3, the DNA is TGTGCCTGGAGTGTAACGCAGGAGACCCAGTACTTC. The full variable domain, in which reference TRBV30 and TRBJ2-5 provide the parts outside the CDR3, is SQTIHQWPATLVQPVGSPLSLECTVEGTSNPNLYWYRQAAGRGLQLLFYSVGIGQISSEVPQNLSASRPQDRQFILSSKKLLLSDSGFYLCAWSVTQETQYFGPGTRLLVL.

The genes are TRBV20-1 and TRBJ1-1; tentative D call: TRBD1 (5 bases). The V gene's germline CDR1 is DFQATT and CDR2 SNEGSKA (reference sequence). The CDR3 is made up of 14 amino acids. Trimming left V 5 bases short and J 4 bases short, with 17 bases between. The CDR3 bases are TGCAGTGCTTCCGGAGGACGGGACGGCACTGAAGCTTTCTTT. This sequence encodes CSASGGRDGTEAFF.

A few counts support this clonotype. The J gene is TRBJ1-1, the V gene TRBV6-5; 9 bases fit TRBD1. The CDR3 consists of 20 residues. V lost 6 bases, J lost 1 base, and 21 bases stayed unmatched. Germline V gene data show CDR1 as MNHEY and CDR2 as SVGAGI. In DNA form, the CDR3 reads TGTGCCAGCAGCTCCTCAGGCGGGACAGGGAGGTTTCGGGCGAACACTGAAGCTTTCTTT. It translates to CASSSSGGTGRFRANTEAFF.

The J gene is TRBJ2-7, the V gene TRBV11-1; D is undetermined. Germline CDR1 is SGHAT and CDR2 is FQDESV (reference sequence). With 5 bases removed from V and 6 bases from J, the gap between germline ends came to 11 bases. This CDR3 is 12 amino acids long. The CDR3: CASSPPMSEQYF. The DNA of the CDR3 is TGTGCCAGCAGCCCGCCCATGTCCGAGCAGTACTTC.